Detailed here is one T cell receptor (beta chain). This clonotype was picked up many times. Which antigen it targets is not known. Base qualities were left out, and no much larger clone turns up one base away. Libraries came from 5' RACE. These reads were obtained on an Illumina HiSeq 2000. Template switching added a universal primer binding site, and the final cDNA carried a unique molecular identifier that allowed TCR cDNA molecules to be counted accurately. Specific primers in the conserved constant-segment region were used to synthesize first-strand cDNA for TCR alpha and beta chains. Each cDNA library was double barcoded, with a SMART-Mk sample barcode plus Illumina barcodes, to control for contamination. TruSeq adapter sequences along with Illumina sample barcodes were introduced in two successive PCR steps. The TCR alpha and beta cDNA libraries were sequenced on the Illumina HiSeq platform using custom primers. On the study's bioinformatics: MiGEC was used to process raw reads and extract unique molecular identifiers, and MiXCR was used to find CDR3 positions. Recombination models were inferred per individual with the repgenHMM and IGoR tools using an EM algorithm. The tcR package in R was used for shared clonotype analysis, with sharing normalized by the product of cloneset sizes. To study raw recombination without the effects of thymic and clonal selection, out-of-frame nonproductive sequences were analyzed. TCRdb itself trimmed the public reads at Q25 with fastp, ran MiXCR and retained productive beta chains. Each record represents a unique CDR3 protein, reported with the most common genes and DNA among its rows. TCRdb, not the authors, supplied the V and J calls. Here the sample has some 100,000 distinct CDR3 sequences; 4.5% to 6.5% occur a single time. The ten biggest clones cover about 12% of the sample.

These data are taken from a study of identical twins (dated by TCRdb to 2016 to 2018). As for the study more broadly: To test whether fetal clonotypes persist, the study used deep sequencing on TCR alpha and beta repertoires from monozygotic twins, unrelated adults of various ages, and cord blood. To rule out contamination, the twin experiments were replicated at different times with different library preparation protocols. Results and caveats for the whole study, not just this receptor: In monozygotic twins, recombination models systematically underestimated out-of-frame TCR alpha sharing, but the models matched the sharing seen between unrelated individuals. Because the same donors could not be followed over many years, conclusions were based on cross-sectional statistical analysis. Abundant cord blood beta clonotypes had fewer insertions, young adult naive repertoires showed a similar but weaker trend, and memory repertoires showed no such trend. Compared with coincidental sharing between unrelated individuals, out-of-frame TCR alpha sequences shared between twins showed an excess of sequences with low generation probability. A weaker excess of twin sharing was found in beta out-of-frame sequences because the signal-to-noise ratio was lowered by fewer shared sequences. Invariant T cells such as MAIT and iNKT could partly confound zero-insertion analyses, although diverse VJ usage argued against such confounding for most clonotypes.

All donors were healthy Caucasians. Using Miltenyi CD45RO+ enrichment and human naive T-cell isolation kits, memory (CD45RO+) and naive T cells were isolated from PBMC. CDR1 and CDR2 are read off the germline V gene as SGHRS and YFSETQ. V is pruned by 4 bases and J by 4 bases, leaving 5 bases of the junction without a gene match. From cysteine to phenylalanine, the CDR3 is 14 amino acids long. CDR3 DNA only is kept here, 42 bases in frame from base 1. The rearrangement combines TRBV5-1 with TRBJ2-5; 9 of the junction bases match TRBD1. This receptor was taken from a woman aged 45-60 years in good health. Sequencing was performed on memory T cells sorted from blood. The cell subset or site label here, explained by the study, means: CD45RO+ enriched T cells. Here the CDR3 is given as CASSQGTGRETQYF. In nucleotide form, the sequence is TGCGCCAGCAGCCAAGGGACAGGGAGAGAGACCCAGTACTTC.